These 13 T cell receptor beta chains share one sample of origin, sequenced in a study of blood T cell repertoires in COVID-19. Method: immunoSEQ multiplex PCR; TCRdb's copy keeps in-frame clones and lacks some. This table holds 150,000 to 200,000 clones, around 81% found once. Sequencing was performed on peripheral blood. Every receptor here comes from a woman of 80 years or more with COVID-19, enrolled during active disease.

In its sample, this clone was seen a few times. This chain links TRBV12-3 or TRBV12-4 with TRBJ1-2, with no clear D. The germline V and J ends were trimmed by 3 bases and 2 bases, with 4 bases remaining between them. The length of the CDR3 is 12 residues. In DNA form, the CDR3 reads TGTGCCAGCAGTTTCGGGAACTATGGCTACACCTTC. Its translation is CASSFGNYGYTF.

The V and J genes are TRBV18 and TRBJ2-5; a weak D match, TRBD1 (6 bases). There are 14 residues in the CDR3. Germline CDR1 and CDR2: KGHSH and LQKENI. V lost 3 bases to trimming and J lost 2 bases, with 10 bases between them. The CDR3 DNA is TGTGCCAGCTCACCTACAGGGCCACAAGAGACCCAGTACTTC. Its translation: CASSPTGPQETQYF.

V gene TRBV11-2 combines with J gene TRBJ1-3; 7 positions match TRBD1. The CDR3 covers 17 residues. Germline V gene data show CDR1 as SGHAT and CDR2 as FQNNGV. V dropped 1 base and J dropped 0; count of bases not matched to a gene: 6. CDR3 in DNA: TGTGCCAGCAGCTTAGGGACCGGGACAGCCTCTGGAAACACCATATATTTT. Translated, it gives CASSLGTGTASGNTIYF.

This clone was found a few times. CDR3 protein: CASSQVGTDYEQYF. The CDR3 nucleotides read TGTGCCAGCAGCCAAGTAGGGACAGACTACGAGCAGTACTTC. The chain has TRBV4-2 and TRBJ2-7, with 7 positions matching TRBD1. The V and J ends lost 1 base and 3 bases, in that order; junction bases with no gene match: 3. The CDR3 loop spans 14 amino acids. The germline V gene has CDR1 LGHNA and CDR2 YNFKEQ.

This sequence joins TRBV2 and TRBJ2-1, with 9 bases fitting TRBD1. The CDR3 length is 15 residues. V trimming: 5 bases; J trimming: 4 bases; junction bases outside the gene matches: 6. Germline loops: CDR1 SNHLY, CDR2 FYNNEI. CDR3 region: CASSSDRGAYNEQFF. The CDR3 region has the DNA TGTGCCAGCAGTTCGGACAGGGGAGCATACAATGAGCAGTTCTTC.

The rearrangement joins TRBV2 to TRBJ1-1; D not resolved. The CDR3 has 13 amino acids. Trimming stripped 6 bases from V and 5 bases from J, with 13 bases between. CDR1 and CDR2 from the germline V gene are SNHLY and FYNNEI. The CDR3 bases are TGTGCCAGCAGGGGCCGAGGAGGGACTGAAGCTTTCTTT. This sequence encodes CASRGRGGTEAFF.

The genes are TRBV5-4 and TRBJ1-2; maybe TRBD1 (5 bases). The CDR3 has 13 residues. The germline V gene has CDR1 SGHNT and CDR2 YYREEE (reference sequence). Trimming took 2 bases from V and 2 from J, leaving 7 bases between them. The CDR3 loop is CASSLRGNYGYTF. The CDR3, as DNA: TGTGCCAGCAGCTTACGGGGGAACTATGGCTACACCTTC.

This rearrangement joins TRBV7-9 to TRBJ1-3; D is ambiguous. V was trimmed by 8 bases and J by 2 bases, leaving 7 bases between them. CDR1 SEHNR and CDR2 FQNEAQ come from the germline V gene (reference sequence). CDR3 length equals 12 residues. The DNA for the CDR3 is TGTGCCAGCGGCCGAACTGGAAACACCATATATTTT. This sequence encodes CASGRTGNTIYF.

The gene calls are TRBV19 and TRBJ1-5; D remains ambiguous. The CDR3 spans 15 residues. Between the trimmed V and J ends, which lost 6 bases and 3 bases, there was a span of 15 bases. Germline V gene lookup returns CDR1 LNHDA and CDR2 SQIVND (reference sequence). In DNA form, the CDR3 reads TGTGCCAGTAGCCTGGACTTTCTCAACAATCAGCCCCAGCATTTT. It codes for CASSLDFLNNQPQHF.

There are a few counts of this clone. This rearrangement joins TRBV18 to TRBJ2-7; D ambiguous. CDR1 is KGHSH and CDR2 is LQKENI in the germline V gene. Trimming removed 3 bases at V and 5 bases at J, with 8 bases between. The CDR3 consists of 12 residues. Here the CDR3 reads CASSPSRNEQYF. DNA of the CDR3: TGTGCCAGCTCACCTAGCCGGAACGAGCAGTACTTC.

V gene TRBV4-1 combines with J gene TRBJ2-2; no firm D call. Germline loops: CDR1 MGHRA, CDR2 YSYEKL. V was clipped by 1 base and J by 5 bases, with 8 bases between them. This CDR3 is 14 amino acids long. The CDR3 is CASSQGYSTGELFF. The CDR3 DNA follows: TGCGCCAGCAGCCAAGGATATAGTACCGGGGAGCTGTTTTTT.

This chain connects TRBV7-2 to TRBJ1-2, with 9 bases that match TRBD1. CDR1 SGHTA and CDR2 FQGNSA come from the germline V gene. Germline trimming cut 3 bases from V and 2 bases from J; bases unmatched to any gene: 7. This CDR3 contains 16 residues. The CDR3 sequence: CASSFYNRGRNYGYTF. The CDR3, as DNA: TGTGCCAGCAGCTTCTACAACAGGGGGCGAAACTATGGCTACACCTTC. Together with reference TRBV7-2 and TRBJ1-2, the CDR3 gives the full variable domain: GAGVSQSPSNKVTEKGKDVELRCDPISGHTALYWYRQSLGQGLEFLIYFQGNSAPDKSGLPSDRFSAERTGGSVSTLTIQRTQQEDSAVYLCASSFYNRGRNYGYTFGSGTRLTVV.

The V gene is TRBV6-2 or TRBV6-3, the J gene TRBJ2-7; the D gene is possibly TRBD1 (5 bases). With 0 bases removed from V and 4 bases from J, the gap between germline ends came to 7 bases. The CDR3 covers 13 residues. In germline, CDR1 is MNHEY, CDR2 SVGEGT. In nucleotides, the CDR3 is TGTGCCAGCAGTTACTCGACAGCTTACGAGCAGTACTTC. The encoded protein is CASSYSTAYEQYF.